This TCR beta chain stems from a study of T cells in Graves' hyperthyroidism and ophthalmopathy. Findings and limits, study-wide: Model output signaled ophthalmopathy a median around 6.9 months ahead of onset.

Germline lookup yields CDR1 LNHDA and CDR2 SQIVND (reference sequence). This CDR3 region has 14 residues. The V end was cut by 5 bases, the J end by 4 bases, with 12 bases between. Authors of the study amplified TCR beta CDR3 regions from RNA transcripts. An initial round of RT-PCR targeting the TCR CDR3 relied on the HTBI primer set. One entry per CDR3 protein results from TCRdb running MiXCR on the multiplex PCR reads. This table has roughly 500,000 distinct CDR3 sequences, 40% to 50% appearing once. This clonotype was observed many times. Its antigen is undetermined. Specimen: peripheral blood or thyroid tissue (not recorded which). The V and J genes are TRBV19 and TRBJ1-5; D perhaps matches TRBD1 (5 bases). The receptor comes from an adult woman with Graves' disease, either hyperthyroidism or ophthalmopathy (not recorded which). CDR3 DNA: TGTGCCAGTAGTCTTCGGGACGGAAATCAGCCCCAGCATTTT. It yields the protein CASSLRDGNQPQHF.